The rows below give T cell receptor beta chains drawn from one sample of a study of regulatory T cells in long-lasting Graves disease. TCRdb re-called the multiplex PCR reads through MiXCR, storing one row per CDR3 protein. The sample includes some 370,000 distinct CDR3 sequences, around 21% of them seen just once. Here the sequenced sample was peripheral blood mononuclear cells (PBMCs), taken when the disease was refractory, from a patient treated with antithyroid drugs. The receptors derive from a female donor with Graves disease. The CDR3 runs from the conserved cysteine through the conserved F or W. The D gene is left open where the match is weak. Part of the rows lack a size; the others show once, few, many or a class for expanded clones.

j_gene | abundance | v_gene | d_gene | CDR3aa | CDR3nt
TRBJ1-1 | few | TRBV20-1 | - | CSARDRGANTEAFF | TGCAGTGCTAGAGATCGGGGGGCGAACACTGAAGCTTTCTTT
TRBJ2-2 | few | TRBV5-1 | TRBD2 | CASSPGLAGGIGELFF | TGCGCCAGCAGCCCGGGACTAGCGGGAGGGATCGGGGAGCTGTTTTTT
TRBJ2-2 | - | TRBV7-9 | TRBD2 | CASSEFAGGSTGELFF | TGTGCCAGCAGCGAGTTCGCGGGAGGGTCAACCGGGGAGCTGTTTTTT
TRBJ2-2 | - | TRBV29-1 | TRBD1 | CSVGQGETGELFF | TGCAGCGTGGGACAGGGGGAAACCGGGGAGCTGTTTTTT
TRBJ1-4 | - | TRBV15 | - | CATSGTKNEKLFF | TGTGCCACCAGCGGAACGAAGAATGAAAAACTGTTTTTT
TRBJ2-6 | - | TRBV27 | TRBD2 | CASSFTSGIGGANVLTF | TGTGCCAGCAGTTTCACTAGCGGGATAGGTGGGGCCAACGTCCTGACTTTC
TRBJ2-1 | - | TRBV6-1 | TRBD1 | CASSPQLGGEQFF | TGTGCCAGCAGCCCCCAACTAGGGGGCGAGCAGTTCTTC
TRBJ2-7 | - | TRBV3-1 | - | CASSQLRAGADEQYF | TGTGCCAGCAGCCAGCTCCGAGCTGGGGCCGACGAGCAGTACTTC
TRBJ1-1 | many | TRBV27 | - | CASSTYLVGMNTEAFF | TGTGCCAGCAGTACCTATCTAGTGGGAATGAACACTGAAGCTTTCTTT
TRBJ1-1 | many | TRBV28 | - | CASREALGTEAFF | TGTGCCAGCAGGGAGGCTTTGGGGACTGAAGCTTTCTTT
TRBJ1-2 | many | TRBV6-5 | - | CASSYSGRKDYGYTF | TGTGCCAGCAGTTACTCGGGGCGCAAAGACTATGGCTACACCTTC
TRBJ1-1 | many | TRBV7-2 | - | CASSFKLEAFF | TGTGCCAGCAGCTTTAAGCTTGAAGCTTTCTTT
TRBJ2-7 | many | TRBV20-1 | - | CSARSPVRDYEQYF | TGCAGTGCTAGAAGCCCGGTCAGGGACTACGAGCAGTACTTC
TRBJ2-7 | - | TRBV20-1 | - | CSASSRVADEQYF | TGCAGTGCGAGTAGTCGGGTAGCGGACGAGCAGTACTTC
TRBJ1-1 | few | TRBV10-3 | - | CAISEYPGLEGEAFF | TGTGCCATCAGTGAGTACCCGGGACTTGAGGGTGAAGCTTTCTTT
TRBJ2-7 | many | TRBV28 | TRBD2 | CASSSLGDLAGAFHEQYF | TGTGCCAGCAGTTCCCTTGGGGACCTGGCGGGAGCGTTCCACGAGCAGTACTTC
TRBJ1-5 | many | TRBV15 | - | CATSRSDVRATNQPQHF | TGTGCCACCAGCCGCTCCGACGTCCGGGCCACTAATCAGCCCCAGCATTTT
TRBJ1-1 | few | TRBV11-1 | TRBD1 | CASSLYGDSEAFF | TGTGCCAGCAGCTTATACGGGGACAGTGAAGCTTTCTTT
TRBJ2-7 | few | TRBV6-2/TRBV6-3 | - | CASTIAEGRAAGEQYF | TGTGCCAGCACAATCGCCGAGGGGCGCGCGGCAGGGGAGCAGTACTTC
TRBJ1-1 | - | TRBV3-1 | TRBD1 | CAGSQGTGKAFF | TGTGCCGGCAGCCAAGGGACAGGAAAAGCTTTCTTT
TRBJ2-7 | - | TRBV6-2/TRBV6-3 | TRBD2 | CASSYSTAGVSYEQYF | TGTGCCAGCAGTTACTCGACCGCGGGAGTGAGTTACGAGCAGTACTTC
TRBJ2-6 | few | TRBV25-1 | - | CASSESSRISSGANVLTF | TGTGCCAGCAGTGAATCAAGCAGGATTAGCTCTGGGGCCAACGTCCTGACTTTC
TRBJ2-7 | many | TRBV6-1 | TRBD1 | CASSLTGTYEQYF | TGTGCCAGCAGTTTGACAGGGACCTACGAGCAGTACTTC
TRBJ2-7 | many | TRBV29-1 | - | CSVEDSGPAGTEQYF | TGCAGCGTTGAAGATTCTGGTCCAGCAGGGACCGAGCAGTACTTC
TRBJ2-7 | - | TRBV11-3 | TRBD1 | CASSLGQGFEQYF | TGCGCCAGCAGCTTGGGACAGGGGTTCGAGCAGTACTTC
TRBJ2-7 | few | TRBV20-1 | - | CSATSERTNSYEQYF | TGCAGTGCTACTAGCGAGCGGACCAACTCCTACGAGCAGTACTTC
TRBJ2-2 | many | TRBV6-1 | - | CASKFRDTGELFF | TGTGCCAGCAAGTTCCGGGACACCGGGGAGCTGTTTTTT
TRBJ2-7 | - | TRBV13 | TRBD2 | CASSSSGRKLWEQYF | TGTGCCAGCAGCTCTAGCGGGAGAAAACTATGGGAGCAGTACTTC
TRBJ2-7 | many | TRBV2 | - | CASKGVPGAQTYEQYF | TGTGCCAGCAAAGGTGTACCGGGAGCCCAGACCTACGAGCAGTACTTC
TRBJ2-7 | many | TRBV30 | - | CAWSGRGATYEQYF | TGTGCCTGGAGTGGGAGGGGGGCCACCTACGAGCAGTACTTC
TRBJ2-7 | - | TRBV5-6 | - | CASSLEPTEQYF | TGTGCCAGCAGCTTGGAACCCACCGAGCAGTACTTC
TRBJ2-7 | few | TRBV27 | - | CASSLLGPAGSYEQYF | TGTGCCAGCAGTTTACTAGGCCCGGCTGGGTCCTACGAGCAGTACTTC
TRBJ2-6 | few | TRBV12-3/TRBV12-4 | - | CASSSVPGREAGANVLTF | TGTGCCAGCAGTTCAGTACCGGGACGCGAGGCTGGGGCCAACGTCCTGACTTTC
TRBJ2-5 | - | TRBV6-1 | TRBD1 | CASRNNRLRTGAETQYF | TGTGCCAGCAGAAACAACCGATTAAGGACAGGGGCGGAGACCCAGTACTTC
TRBJ2-7 | many | TRBV28 | - | CASSFGASSYEQYF | TGTGCCAGCAGTTTCGGGGCTAGCTCCTACGAGCAGTACTTC
TRBJ1-1 | many | TRBV28 | - | CASSSPGPPYTEAFF | TGTGCCAGCAGTTCTCCGGGGCCCCCGTACACTGAAGCTTTCTTT
TRBJ2-1 | - | TRBV9 | - | CASNQGVSYNEQFF | TGTGCCAGCAATCAGGGAGTTTCCTACAATGAGCAGTTCTTC
TRBJ2-5 | many | TRBV29-1 | TRBD1 | CSVEFLDRGSETQYF | TGCAGCGTTGAGTTCCTGGACAGGGGAAGTGAGACCCAGTACTTC
TRBJ2-7 | - | TRBV5-6 | - | CASSKFRGLEQYF | TGTGCCAGCAGTAAATTTCGGGGACTCGAGCAGTACTTC
TRBJ2-7 | many | TRBV20-1 | TRBD1 | CSVPRPTGGLNEQYF | TGCAGTGTCCCCCGCCCGACAGGGGGGTTAAACGAGCAGTACTTC
TRBJ2-5 | many | TRBV27 | TRBD1 | CASSLNRGETQYF | TGTGCCAGCAGCCTAAACAGGGGAGAGACCCAGTACTTC
TRBJ2-7 | few | TRBV19 | - | CASSIGSPSEQYF | TGTGCCAGTAGTATAGGGAGTCCTAGCGAGCAGTACTTC
TRBJ2-4 | - | TRBV10-1 | - | CASSEGLANIQYF | TGCGCCAGCAGTGAAGGACTGGCAAACATTCAGTACTTC
TRBJ2-5 | few | TRBV5-1 | TRBD2 | CASSPHPTSGRATETQYF | TGCGCCAGCAGCCCCCACCCAACTAGCGGGAGGGCCACGGAGACCCAGTACTTC
TRBJ1-3 | few | TRBV7-8 | - | CASSLGLGGNTIYF | TGTGCCAGCAGCTTAGGACTGGGAGGAAACACCATATATTTT
TRBJ2-7 | few | TRBV7-2 | - | CASSLYRRQGDEQYF | TGTGCCAGCAGCTTATACAGGAGGCAGGGCGACGAGCAGTACTTC
TRBJ2-6 | - | TRBV6-1 | - | CASRTPGQGRASGLAGANVLTF | TGTGCCAGCAGGACACCGGGACAGGGAAGAGCTAGCGGGTTGGCTGGGGCCAACGTCCTGACTTTC
TRBJ2-7 | - | TRBV7-2 | - | CAGSLGTYYEQYF | TGTGCCGGCAGCTTGGGGACATACTACGAGCAGTACTTC
TRBJ2-7 | - | TRBV10-3 | - | CAISEFDSPTYEQYF | TGTGCCATCAGTGAGTTCGACAGCCCAACCTACGAGCAGTACTTC
TRBJ1-1 | few | TRBV29-1 | TRBD1 | CSGTQGFEAFF | TGCAGCGGGACACAGGGGTTTGAAGCTTTCTTT
TRBJ2-7 | - | TRBV7-2 | TRBD1 | CASSLPGTGSYEQYF | TGTGCCAGCAGCTTACCCGGGACAGGCTCCTACGAGCAGTACTTC
TRBJ2-5 | - | TRBV6-5 | TRBD2 | CASSYSGGVQETQYF | TGTGCCAGCAGTTACTCCGGGGGGGTTCAAGAGACCCAGTACTTC
TRBJ2-3 | - | TRBV28 | TRBD2 | CASSFLAGEGTQYF | TGTGCCAGCAGTTTCCTAGCGGGAGAAGGTACGCAGTATTTT
TRBJ1-1 | many | TRBV16 | TRBD1 | CASSHDRVQGNTEAFF | TGTGCCAGCAGCCACGACAGGGTTCAGGGGAACACTGAAGCTTTCTTT
TRBJ2-4 | few | TRBV4-3 | - | CASSPSLIPGSGENIQYF | TGCGCCAGCAGCCCGAGCCTTATCCCGGGATCGGGGGAAAACATTCAGTACTTC
TRBJ2-7 | - | TRBV4-3 | - | CASSQEGLASHEQYF | TGCGCCAGCAGCCAAGAGGGTCTAGCGAGTCACGAGCAGTACTTC
TRBJ1-1 | - | TRBV20-1 | TRBD1 | CSARGRGSPANTEAFF | TGCAGTGCTAGAGGCAGGGGGTCGCCTGCTAACACTGAAGCTTTCTTT
TRBJ2-7 | few | TRBV14 | TRBD1 | CASSRQGYANEQYF | TGTGCCAGCAGCCGACAGGGTTACGCAAACGAGCAGTACTTC
TRBJ2-7 | many | TRBV28 | - | CASSDNEQYF | TGTGCCAGCAGTGATAACGAGCAGTACTTC
TRBJ2-2 | many | TRBV7-8 | TRBD2 | CASRLGLADTGELFF | TGTGCCAGTCGACTCGGACTAGCGGACACCGGGGAGCTGTTTTTT